The clone carrying this T cell receptor (beta chain) appeared once. Germline V gene lookup returns CDR1 SGHVS and CDR2 FQNEAQ. J lost 7 bases, V lost 2 bases, and 8 bases had no gene match. This CDR3 has 15 residues. In the original processing: Cell counts per sample came from amplifying reference gene primers. This table comes from immunoSEQ multiplex PCR, and its TCRdb copy is limited to in-frame clones, with some not included. The DNA was the basis for D and trimming; V, J and clone size are from that table. This sample has 90,000 to 130,000 clones; over 80% occur once, and the top ten carry about 4%. The data originate from a study of blood T cell repertoires in COVID-19. On the study more broadly: There were acute and convalescent COVID-19 samples, and they came from the United States, Italy and Spain. Nucleic acid was either cDNA or gDNA, and it came from T cells, B-cell-depleted T cells, or PBMCs.

Sequenced: peripheral blood. The sequence derives from a woman in her 70s with acute or convalescent COVID-19. This sequence joins TRBV7-8 and TRBJ2-1; 7 bases fit TRBD1. The CDR3 region has the DNA TGTGCCAGCAGCTTACCCCTCACAGGGGAGAATGAGCAGTTCTTC. Protein sequence: CASSLPLTGENEQFF.